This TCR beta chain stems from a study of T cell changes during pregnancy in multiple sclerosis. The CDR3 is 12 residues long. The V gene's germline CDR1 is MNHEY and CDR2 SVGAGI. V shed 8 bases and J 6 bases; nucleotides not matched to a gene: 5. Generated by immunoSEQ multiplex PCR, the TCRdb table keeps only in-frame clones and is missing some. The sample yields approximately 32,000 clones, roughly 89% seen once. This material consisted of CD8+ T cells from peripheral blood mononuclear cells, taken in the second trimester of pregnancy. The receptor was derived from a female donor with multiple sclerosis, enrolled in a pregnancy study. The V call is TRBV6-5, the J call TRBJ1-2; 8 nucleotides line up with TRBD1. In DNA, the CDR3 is TGTGCCAGCGCCGGACAGGGAGATGGCTACACCTTC. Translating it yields CASAGQGDGYTF.